The T cell receptor (beta chain) under discussion was sequenced for a study of beta chain features in type 1 diabetes. Study-level background: Summed over all samples, the examined sorted cells came to about 110 million.

In regard to this clone: Its antigen is as yet unknown.

CDR3 length: 13 amino acids. Per germline, CDR1 SGHTA and CDR2 FQGNSA. V gave up 10 bases and J gave up 5 bases; unmatched junction bases: 7. The authors reverse transcribed all of the isolated RNA, so sequencing captured expressed TCRB transcripts. Repertoires were generated with immunoSEQ multiplex PCR, while TCRdb's copy carries only in-frame clones and drops some. The table lists roughly 290,000 clones, roughly 8% of them singletons. Study-level findings and limits: Insertion counts at VDJ junctions were lower in type 1 diabetes patients, who also showed more deletions there.

This receptor was taken from a woman under 30 in good health. Sequencing was done on a sample of central memory CD4+ T cells from blood. This chain links TRBV7-2 with TRBJ1-5; the match to TRBD1 covers 8 bases. The CDR3 reads CATTGDPYQPQHF. The CDR3 nucleotides are TGTGCCACGACAGGGGACCCTTATCAGCCCCAGCATTTT. Together with reference TRBV7-2 and TRBJ1-5, the CDR3 gives the full variable domain: GAGVSQSPSNKVTEKGKDVELRCDPISGHTALYWYRQSLGQGLEFLIYFQGNSAPDKSGLPSDRFSAERTGGSVSTLTIQRTQQEDSAVYLCATTGDPYQPQHFGDGTRLSIL.